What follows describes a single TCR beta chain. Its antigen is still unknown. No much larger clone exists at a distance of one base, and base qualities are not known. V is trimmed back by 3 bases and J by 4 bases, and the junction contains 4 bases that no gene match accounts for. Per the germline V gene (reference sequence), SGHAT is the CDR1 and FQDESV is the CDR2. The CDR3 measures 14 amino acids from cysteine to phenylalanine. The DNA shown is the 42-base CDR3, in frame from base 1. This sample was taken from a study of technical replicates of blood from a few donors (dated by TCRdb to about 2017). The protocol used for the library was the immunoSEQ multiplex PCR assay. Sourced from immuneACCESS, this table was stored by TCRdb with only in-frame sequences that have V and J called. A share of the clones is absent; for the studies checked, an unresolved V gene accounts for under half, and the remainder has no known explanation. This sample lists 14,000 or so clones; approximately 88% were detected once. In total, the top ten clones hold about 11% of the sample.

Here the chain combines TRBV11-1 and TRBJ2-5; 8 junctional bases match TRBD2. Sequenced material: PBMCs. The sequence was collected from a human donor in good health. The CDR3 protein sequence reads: CASSLALAGETQYF. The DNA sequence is TGTGCCAGCAGCTTGGCTCTAGCGGGAGAGACCCAGTACTTC.